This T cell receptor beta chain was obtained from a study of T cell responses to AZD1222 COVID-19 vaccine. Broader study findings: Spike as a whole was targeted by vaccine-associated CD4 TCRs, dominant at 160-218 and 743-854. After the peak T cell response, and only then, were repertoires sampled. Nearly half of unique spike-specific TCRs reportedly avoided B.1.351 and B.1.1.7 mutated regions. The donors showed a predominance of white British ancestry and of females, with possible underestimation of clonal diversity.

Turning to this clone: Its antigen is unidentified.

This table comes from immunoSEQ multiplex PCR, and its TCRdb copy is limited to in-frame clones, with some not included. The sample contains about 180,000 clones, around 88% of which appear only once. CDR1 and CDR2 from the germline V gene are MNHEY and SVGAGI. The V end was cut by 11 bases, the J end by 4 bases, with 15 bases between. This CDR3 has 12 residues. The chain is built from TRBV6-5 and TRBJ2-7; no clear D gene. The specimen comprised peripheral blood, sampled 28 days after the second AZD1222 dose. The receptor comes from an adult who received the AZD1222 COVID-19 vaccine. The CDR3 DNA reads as TGTGCCTGCGGACGGCAATGGTACGAGCAGTACTTC. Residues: CACGRQWYEQYF.